This is a list of T cell receptor beta chains from one sample in a study of OX40 agonist ivuxolimab in advanced cancers. Profiled with immunoSEQ multiplex PCR; TCRdb holds only in-frame clones, not every one. There are approximately 70,000 clones in the sample; 80% to 95% occur only once, and around 1% lies in the top ten. The sample here was CD4+ or CD8+ T cells sorted from blood, taken in a trial of the OX40 agonist ivuxolimab. The receptors derive from an adult with an advanced solid tumor such as melanoma, head and neck, liver or kidney cancer. Both conserved end residues are part of each CDR3. The D gene is left open where the match is weak. A clone size is listed for some rows: how often the clone was seen (once, few, many), or a class if it is expanded.

NA | TRBJ1-2 | NA | TRBV6-5 | 16 | CASSYSDKISTYGYTF | TGTGCCAGCAGTTACTCGGACAAAATCTCTACCTATGGCTACACCTTC
TRBD2 | TRBJ2-1 | NA | TRBV10-3 | 15 | CAISDGGRGYNEQFF | TGTGCCATCAGTGACGGCGGGAGAGGGTACAATGAGCAGTTCTTC
NA | TRBJ2-5 | NA | TRBV7-9 | 12 | CASSYREKTQYF | TGTGCCAGCAGCTACCGGGAGAAGACCCAGTACTTC
NA | TRBJ2-3 | NA | TRBV5-1 | 13 | CASSLARADTQYF | TGCGCCAGCAGCTTGGCCCGGGCAGATACGCAGTATTTT
TRBD2 | TRBJ2-5 | NA | TRBV18 | 14 | CASSPLTGGETQYF | TGTGCCAGCTCACCGCTGACGGGGGGGGAGACCCAGTACTTC
NA | TRBJ1-1 | NA | TRBV30 | 15 | CAWTPGGGSAIEAFF | TGTGCCTGGACCCCAGGAGGGGGTTCCGCCATAGAAGCTTTCTTT
NA | TRBJ1-2 | NA | TRBV27 | 17 | CASSLSPPPSGNYGYTF | TGTGCCAGCAGTTTATCCCCACCCCCGAGTGGGAACTATGGCTACACCTTC
NA | TRBJ2-2 | once | TRBV6-4 | 16 | CASSGGQGLQTGELFF | TGTGCCAGCAGTGGTGGACAGGGACTACAAACCGGGGAGCTGTTTTTT
NA | TRBJ1-1 | NA | TRBV29-1 | 14 | CSAGRHGMNTEAFF | TGCAGCGCGGGGCGGCACGGCATGAACACTGAAGCTTTCTTT
NA | TRBJ2-3 | NA | TRBV29-1 | 13 | CSVDSGLSDTQYF | TGCAGCGTGGACTCGGGGTTATCAGATACGCAGTATTTT
TRBD1 | TRBJ2-2 | NA | TRBV11-3 | 14 | CASSPQGDTGELFF | TGTGCCAGCAGCCCCCAGGGGGACACCGGGGAGCTGTTTTTT
NA | TRBJ2-7 | NA | TRBV13 | 13 | CASSTGSSYEQYF | TGTGCCAGCAGTACAGGGAGTTCCTACGAGCAGTACTTC
NA | TRBJ1-5 | NA | TRBV5-4 | 16 | CASSLDPGVRNQPQHF | TGTGCCAGCAGCTTGGATCCGGGGGTCCGCAATCAGCCCCAGCATTTT
NA | TRBJ2-3 | NA | TRBV5-1 | 12 | CASSLARDTQYF | TGCGCCAGCAGCTTGGCCAGGGATACGCAGTATTTT
NA | TRBJ1-3 | NA | TRBV19 | 15 | CASSMMTGTGNTIYF | TGTGCCAGTAGTATGATGACTGGCACTGGAAACACCATATATTTT
NA | TRBJ2-1 | NA | TRBV2 | 19 | CASSEANEGRRGPYNEQFF | TGTGCCAGCAGTGAAGCCAATGAGGGAAGGAGGGGGCCCTACAATGAGCAGTTCTTC
TRBD2 | TRBJ2-2 | NA | TRBV14 | 16 | CASSHRLAGEVGELFF | TGTGCCAGCAGCCATCGACTAGCGGGGGAGGTCGGGGAGCTGTTTTTT
NA | TRBJ1-4 | NA | TRBV30 | 11 | CAWERLEKLFF | TGTGCCTGGGAAAGACTTGAAAAACTGTTTTTT
NA | TRBJ2-5 | NA | TRBV6-5 | 15 | CASSYSRDGQETQYF | TGTGCCAGCAGTTACTCGAGGGACGGGCAAGAGACCCAGTACTTC
TRBD2 | TRBJ2-7 | NA | TRBV4-2 | 19 | CASSQLGALSGGYSYEQYF | TGTGCCAGCAGCCAACTAGGGGCCCTCAGCGGGGGGTACTCCTACGAGCAGTACTTC
TRBD2 | TRBJ2-7 | NA | TRBV10-3 | 18 | CAISPGLAGGMIYLEQYF | TGTGCCATCAGCCCTGGACTAGCGGGAGGGATGATTTATTTGGAGCAGTACTTC
NA | TRBJ2-2 | NA | TRBV11-3 | 14 | CASTLPALTGELFF | TGTGCCAGCACCTTGCCGGCACTCACCGGGGAGCTGTTTTTT
TRBD2 | TRBJ2-5 | NA | TRBV7-9 | 17 | CASSLGKSGRQQETQYF | TGTGCCAGCAGCTTAGGAAAAAGCGGGAGGCAACAAGAGACCCAGTACTTC
NA | TRBJ1-3 | NA | TRBV9 | 17 | CASSVGLSQTNGNTIYF | TGTGCCAGCAGCGTAGGCCTGTCACAGACTAACGGAAACACCATATATTTT
TRBD2 | TRBJ2-3 | NA | TRBV10-2 | 14 | CASKWRELGDTQYF | TGCGCCAGCAAATGGCGGGAGTTGGGAGATACGCAGTATTTT
TRBD1 | TRBJ1-5 | NA | TRBV6-4 | 11 | CAGQNNQPQHF | TGTGCGGGACAGAACAATCAGCCCCAGCATTTT
NA | TRBJ1-3 | NA | TRBV6-5 | 12 | CASSSPGNTIYF | TGTGCCAGCAGTTCCCCTGGAAACACCATATATTTT
NA | TRBJ1-1 | NA | TRBV29-1 | 13 | CSVERTLNTEAFF | TGCAGCGTTGAACGGACCTTGAACACTGAAGCTTTCTTT
NA | TRBJ1-5 | few | TRBV30 | 13 | CAWRRDSNQPQHF | TGTGCCTGGAGGAGGGATAGCAATCAGCCCCAGCATTTT
TRBD1 | TRBJ1-2 | NA | TRBV27 | 15 | CASSLKGALTYGYTF | TGTGCCAGCAGTTTAAAGGGGGCGCTTACCTATGGCTACACCTTC
TRBD1 | TRBJ1-1 | NA | TRBV2 | 14 | CASSSGTGRTEAFF | TGTGCCAGCAGTTCCGGGACAGGGCGCACTGAAGCTTTCTTT
NA | TRBJ1-4 | NA | TRBV5-4 | 14 | CASRKGPTNEKLFF | TGTGCCAGCAGGAAAGGGCCAACTAATGAAAAACTGTTTTTT
NA | TRBJ2-5 | few | TRBV11-3 | 11 | CASSLGETQYF | TGTGCCAGCAGCTTGGGAGAGACCCAGTACTTC
NA | TRBJ1-6 | NA | TRBV30 | 17 | CAWSVAQGPPYNSPLHF | TGTGCCTGGAGTGTAGCCCAGGGCCCGCCTTATAATTCACCCCTCCACTTT
NA | TRBJ1-1 | NA | TRBV27 | 16 | CASSLSGVSRDTEAFF | TGTGCCAGCAGTTTATCGGGGGTCAGTCGAGACACTGAAGCTTTCTTT
TRBD1 | TRBJ1-6 | NA | TRBV14 | 14 | CASSQTGGTSPLHF | TGTGCCAGCAGCCAAACAGGGGGAACATCACCCCTCCACTTT
NA | TRBJ2-7 | once | TRBV21-1 | 14 | CASSKAIGGYEQYF | TGTGCCAGCAGCAAAGCTATAGGGGGTTACGAGCAGTACTTC
NA | TRBJ1-3 | NA | TRBV19 | 15 | CASTPPQKYGNTIYF | TGTGCCAGTACCCCCCCCCAAAAATATGGAAACACCATATATTTT
NA | TRBJ2-7 | NA | TRBV6-5 | 13 | CASSDGPIYEQYF | TGTGCCAGCAGTGACGGACCCATCTACGAGCAGTACTTC
TRBD1 | TRBJ1-5 | NA | TRBV6-6 | 15 | CASSSRQGANQPQHF | TGTGCCAGCAGTTCCCGACAGGGGGCGAATCAGCCCCAGCATTTT
NA | TRBJ2-3 | once | TRBV18 | 16 | CASSPPRQVGTDTQYF | TGTGCCAGCTCACCGCCACGCCAGGTGGGGACAGATACGCAGTATTTT
NA | TRBJ1-2 | NA | TRBV6-1 | 14 | CASSEAGQGFSYTF | TGTGCCAGCAGTGAAGCAGGGCAGGGGTTCAGCTACACCTTC
TRBD2 | TRBJ2-2 | NA | TRBV11-2 | 14 | CASQGPGGSGELFF | TGTGCCAGCCAGGGCCCCGGGGGGAGCGGGGAGCTGTTTTTT
TRBD1 | TRBJ1-3 | NA | TRBV5-1 | 15 | CASSWGQISGNTIYF | TGCGCCAGCAGCTGGGGACAGATCTCTGGAAACACCATATATTTT
NA | TRBJ1-3 | NA | TRBV5-5 | 15 | CASSSQGNSGNTIYF | TGTGCCAGCAGCTCGCAGGGAAACTCTGGAAACACCATATATTTT
TRBD1 | TRBJ1-1 | NA | TRBV28 | 15 | CASSLWSGGGTEAFF | TGTGCCAGCAGTTTATGGTCAGGGGGCGGCACTGAAGCTTTCTTT
NA | TRBJ1-3 | NA | TRBV14 | 18 | CASSQDFPGPISGNTIYF | TGTGCCAGCAGCCAAGATTTTCCAGGGCCAATCTCTGGAAACACCATATATTTT